What follows are 20 T cell receptor beta chains derived from one specimen sequenced in a study of T cells after yellow fever vaccination (dated 2019 in TCRdb). The method was 5' RACE. Instrument on record: Illumina HiSeq 2500. TCRdb cleaned the public reads at Q25 with fastp, built clones with MiXCR and kept in-frame beta chains. A single entry per CDR3 protein holds the most common genes and DNA from its merged rows. A total of approximately 550,000 distinct CDR3 sequences appear in this sample, under 25% of them only once. The ten largest clones capture about 13% of the sample. This specimen's treatment or condition label, per the study, means: live attenuated yellow fever vaccine strain. The sequencing here drew on PBMCs, taken 15 days after the yellow fever booster vaccination. All receptors come from a man under 40 who received the YFV17D yellow fever vaccine.

CDR3 sequence: CASVGRGRNEQFF. Here the CDR3 DNA reads TGTGCCAGCGTCGGGAGAGGGCGCAATGAGCAGTTCTTC. This chain uses TRBV7-2 with TRBJ2-1, with D possibly being TRBD2 (6 bases). V lost 8 bases and J lost 6, with 14 bases in between. Per germline, CDR1 SGHTA and CDR2 FQGNSA. The CDR3 has 13 residues.

V and J are TRBV12-3 or TRBV12-4 and TRBJ2-3; perhaps TRBD1 as D (7 bases). CDR3 length: 14 amino acids. V was cut by 9 bases and J by 2 bases, with 15 bases left in between. The CDR3 DNA follows: TGTGCCAGTGGGGCGGGACAGCTCACAGATACGCAGTATTTT. Amino acids: CASGAGQLTDTQYF.

The J gene is TRBJ2-7, the V gene TRBV5-6; 7 nucleotides align to TRBD1. Germline assignment: CDR1 SGHDT and CDR2 YYEEEE. CDR3 length: 14 residues. The J segment lost 6 bases and the V segment lost 2 bases, leaving 8 bases of the junction unmatched. CDR3 residues: CASSFRDRLTEQYF. The CDR3 coding sequence is TGTGCCAGCAGCTTCCGGGACAGACTAACCGAGCAGTACTTC. Full variable domain (remainder filled in from reference TRBV5-6 and TRBJ2-7): DAGVTQSPTHLIKTRGQQVTLRCSPKSGHDTVSWYQQALGQGPQFIFQYYEEEERQRGNFPDRFSGHQFPNYSSELNVNALLLGDSALYLCASSFRDRLTEQYFGPGTRLTVT.

DNA for the CDR3: TGTGCCAGCAGCCCCCATGACAGATACATGAACACTGAAGCTTTCTTT. Amino acid sequence: CASSPHDRYMNTEAFF. V usage is TRBV6-1 and J usage is TRBJ1-1, with D perhaps matching TRBD1 (5 bases). This CDR3 contains 16 residues. Germline V gene lookup returns CDR1 MNHNS and CDR2 SASEGT. V gave up 6 bases and J gave up 0 bases, with 17 bases separating them.

The V and J genes are TRBV20-1 and TRBJ2-1, with 10 bases lining up with TRBD2. V lost 0 bases, J lost 5 bases, and 4 bases stayed unmatched. Germline-derived CDR1 and CDR2 are DFQATT and SNEGSKA (reference sequence). The CDR3 spans 15 residues. The CDR3: CSARDPSGSDNEQFF. The CDR3 DNA is TGCAGTGCTAGAGATCCTAGCGGGAGTGACAATGAGCAGTTCTTC.

The chain uses TRBV10-3 and TRBJ2-7, with 8 bases aligning to TRBD1. Germline V CDR1 and CDR2: ENHRY, SYGVKD. The CDR3 sequence is 14 residues long. V shed 5 bases, J shed 3 bases, and the junction held 6 bases outside the gene matches. The DNA for the CDR3 is TGTGCCATCAGTCCGGACAGGGTTGACTACGAGCAGTACTTC. Its translation is CAISPDRVDYEQYF.

The chain's CDR3 is CASSQAWAGSTAQQYF. In DNA form, the CDR3 reads TGCGCCAGCAGCCAAGCTTGGGCAGGGAGTACGGCGCAGCAGTACTTC. V and J are TRBV4-3 and TRBJ2-7, with D perhaps assigned TRBD1 or TRBD2 (5 bases each). V shed 1 base and J shed 8 bases, with 21 bases lying between them. The CDR3 sequence is 16 residues long. The germline V gene encodes CDR1 LGHNA and CDR2 YSLEER.

This sequence joins TRBV10-3 and TRBJ2-7, with 9 bases fitting TRBD1. V lost 8 bases, J lost 4 bases, and 9 bases stayed unmatched. CDR1 and CDR2 (germline): ENHRY, SYGVKD. CDR3 size: 14 residues. In DNA, the CDR3 is TGTGCCATCTCTGACTCTGGACAGGGGTACGAGCAGTACTTC. This translates into CAISDSGQGYEQYF.

The V gene is TRBV7-2, the J gene TRBJ1-5; 10 bases are a match to TRBD1. CDR1 SGHTA and CDR2 FQGNSA come from the germline V gene. J was trimmed by 5 bases and V by 6 bases; bases with no gene match: 7. The CDR3 has 15 amino acids. DNA for the CDR3: TGTGCCAGCAGTTCGACAGGGGGCAGGGATCAGCCCCAGCATTTT. It encodes CASSSTGGRDQPQHF. Full variable domain (outside the CDR3, taken from reference TRBV7-2 and TRBJ1-5): GAGVSQSPSNKVTEKGKDVELRCDPISGHTALYWYRQSLGQGLEFLIYFQGNSAPDKSGLPSDRFSAERTGGSVSTLTIQRTQQEDSAVYLCASSSTGGRDQPQHFGDGTRLSIL.

As DNA, the CDR3 is TGTGCCAGTCGGCAGGTGGTTTCCTACAATGAGCAGTTCTTC. It translates to CASRQVVSYNEQFF. This rearrangement joins TRBV19 to TRBJ2-1; D not certain. Between the trimmed V and J ends, which lost 8 bases and 1 base, there was a span of 12 bases. Germline loops: CDR1 LNHDA, CDR2 SQIVND (reference sequence). The CDR3 totals 14 residues.

The genes are TRBV7-2 and TRBJ2-7; 10 nucleotides match TRBD2. The ends lost 5 bases at V and 4 bases at J; junction bases unmatched: 11. The V gene's germline CDR1 is SGHTA and CDR2 FQGNSA. This CDR3 contains 16 residues. This CDR3 is CASSVGPGLAQYEQYF. In DNA, the CDR3 is TGTGCCAGCAGCGTAGGACCGGGACTAGCGCAATACGAGCAGTACTTC.

The chain joins TRBV28 to TRBJ2-7, with D perhaps matching TRBD1 or TRBD2 (5 bases each). V was pared by 8 bases and J by 1 base, with 21 bases between. The CDR3 is made up of 16 amino acids. Germline-derived CDR1 and CDR2 are MDHEN and SYDVKM. Here the CDR3 reads CASGGGEKVSSYEQYF. The DNA of the CDR3 is TGTGCCAGCGGGGGTGGGGAGAAAGTGAGTTCCTACGAGCAGTACTTC.

This clonotype was seen only a few times. This chain joins TRBV12-3 or TRBV12-4 and TRBJ2-1, with D possibly matching TRBD1 (6 bases). The CDR3 contains 14 residues. V lost 7 bases and J lost 0, with 10 bases in between. The CDR3 sequence: CASTQGSSYNEQFF. CDR3 nucleotide sequence: TGTGCCAGCACGCAGGGGAGCTCCTACAATGAGCAGTTCTTC.

The genes are TRBV7-9 and TRBJ2-3; 9 bases line up with TRBD2. V trimming: 5 bases; J trimming: 4 bases; junction bases outside the gene matches: 7. CDR3 size: 15 residues. Germline V gene lookup returns CDR1 SEHNR and CDR2 FQNEAQ (reference sequence). CDR3 sequence (DNA): TGTGCCAGCAGCCCGGGACTAGCCGCCCCAGATACGCAGTATTTT. It translates to CASSPGLAAPDTQYF.

This chain links TRBV12-3 or TRBV12-4 with TRBJ1-4; no firm D call. Trimming pared 2 bases from V and 7 bases from J, leaving 17 bases between. The CDR3 length is 16 residues. In nucleotides, the CDR3 is TGTGCCAGCAGTTTAAGCGCGGGGTCGGCAATTGAAAAACTGTTTTTT. Amino acids: CASSLSAGSAIEKLFF.

The chain couples TRBV12-3 or TRBV12-4 to TRBJ2-7; TRBD2 might be the D (6 bases). With 4 bases removed from V and 9 bases from J, the gap between germline ends came to 7 bases. CDR3 length equals 10 residues. CDR3 residues: CASSSGVQYF. The CDR3 nucleotides are TGTGCCAGCAGTTCGGGGGTGCAGTACTTC.

The chain has TRBV11-2 and TRBJ2-1, with 7 bases matching TRBD1. Germline CDR1 is SGHAT and CDR2 is FQNNGV. The CDR3 is 15 amino acids. J gave up 4 bases and V 5 bases, and 8 bases lay outside the gene matches. Here the CDR3 DNA reads TGTGCCAGCAGCGAACGGCCGGGACAGTACAATGAGCAGTTCTTC. Encoded protein: CASSERPGQYNEQFF.

The table lists this clonotype with a few counts. The chain has TRBV20-1 and TRBJ1-1; D remains ambiguous. The V end lost 5 bases, the J end lost 3 bases, and 13 bases lay between the germline ends. CDR1 is DFQATT, CDR2 SNEGSKA, per germline (reference sequence). This CDR3 region has 13 residues. CDR3 region: CSAPRARDTEAFF. The CDR3 DNA sequence: TGCAGTGCTCCCCGGGCGAGGGACACTGAAGCTTTCTTT.

This chain joins TRBV12-3 or TRBV12-4 and TRBJ1-3; D is perhaps TRBD1 (5 bases). V lost 3 bases and J 3 bases, leaving 12 bases between the germline ends. The CDR3 is 15 amino acids. CDR3 residues: CASSFTNRFGNTIYF. CDR3 sequence (DNA): TGTGCCAGCAGTTTCACCAACAGGTTTGGAAACACCATATATTTT.

V and J are TRBV20-1 and TRBJ2-2, with 7 bases that match TRBD1. The V gene's germline CDR1 is DFQATT and CDR2 SNEGSKA (reference sequence). Germline trimming cut 3 bases from V and 10 bases from J; bases unmatched to any gene: 14. The CDR3 is 15 residues long. Here the CDR3 DNA reads TGCAGTGCTAGGACAGGGAGAGGGGGCAGAGAGGAGCTGTTTTTT. Its translation: CSARTGRGGREELFF.